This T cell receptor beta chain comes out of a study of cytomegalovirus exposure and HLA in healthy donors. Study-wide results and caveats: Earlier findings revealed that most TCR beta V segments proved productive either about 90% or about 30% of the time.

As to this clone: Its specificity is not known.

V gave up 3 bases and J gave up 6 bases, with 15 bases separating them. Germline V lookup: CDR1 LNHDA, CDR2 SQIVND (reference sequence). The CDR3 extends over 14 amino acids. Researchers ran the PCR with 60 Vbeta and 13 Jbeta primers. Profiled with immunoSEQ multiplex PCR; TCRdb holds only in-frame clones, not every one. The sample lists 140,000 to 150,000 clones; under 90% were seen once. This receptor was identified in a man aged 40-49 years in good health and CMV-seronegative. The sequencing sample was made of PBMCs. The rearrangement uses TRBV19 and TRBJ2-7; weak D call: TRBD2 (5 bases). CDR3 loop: CASSIAGQRSEQYF. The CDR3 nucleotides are TGTGCCAGTAGTATTGCGGGCCAGCGCAGCGAGCAGTACTTC.